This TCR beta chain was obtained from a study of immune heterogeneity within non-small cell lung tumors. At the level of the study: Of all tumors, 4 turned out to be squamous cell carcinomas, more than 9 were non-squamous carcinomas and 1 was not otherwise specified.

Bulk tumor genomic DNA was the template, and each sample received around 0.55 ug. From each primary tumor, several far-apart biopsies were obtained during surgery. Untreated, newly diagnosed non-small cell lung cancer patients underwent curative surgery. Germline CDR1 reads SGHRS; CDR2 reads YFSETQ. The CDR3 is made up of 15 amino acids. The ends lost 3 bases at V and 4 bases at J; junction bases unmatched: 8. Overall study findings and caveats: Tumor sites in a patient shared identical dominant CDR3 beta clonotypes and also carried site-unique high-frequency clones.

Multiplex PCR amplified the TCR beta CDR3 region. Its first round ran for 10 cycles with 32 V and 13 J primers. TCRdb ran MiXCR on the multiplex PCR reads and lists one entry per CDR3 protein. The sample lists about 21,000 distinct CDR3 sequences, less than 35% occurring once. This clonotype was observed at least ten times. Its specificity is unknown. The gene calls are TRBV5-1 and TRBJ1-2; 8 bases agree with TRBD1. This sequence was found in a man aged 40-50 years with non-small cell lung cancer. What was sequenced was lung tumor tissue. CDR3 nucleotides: TGCGCCAGCAGCTCGACCGGGACAGGTCTCTATGGCTACACCTTC. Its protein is CASSSTGTGLYGYTF. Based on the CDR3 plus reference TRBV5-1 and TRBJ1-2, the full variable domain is KAGVTQTPRYLIKTRGQQVTLSCSPISGHRSVSWYQQTPGQGLQFLFEYFSETQRNKGNFPGRFSGRQFSNSRSEMNVSTLELGDSALYLCASSSTGTGLYGYTFGSGTRLTVV.